The clone carrying this TCR beta chain has just one count. Antigen specificity is unknown. Use of 60 Vbeta and 13 Jbeta primers characterized the PCR. Generated by immunoSEQ multiplex PCR, the TCRdb table keeps only in-frame clones and is missing some. The sample has 150,000 to 200,000 clones; around 73% are singletons. The source of the sample is a study of cytomegalovirus exposure and HLA in healthy donors. Regarding the study as a whole: Presence/absence analyses supposed approximately even sequencing depth among donors.

The clonotype was recovered from a male donor in good health and CMV-seronegative. Sequencing was performed on PBMCs.

The CDR3 nucleotides are TGTGCCACCAGCAGAGTTAAGGGACTGCTACAAGAGACCCAGTACTTC. It translates to CATSRVKGLLQETQYF. The genes are TRBV15 and TRBJ2-5, with a possible D match to TRBD2 (6 bases). Trimming pared 1 base from V and 2 bases from J, leaving 14 bases between. CDR1 and CDR2 (germline): LNHNV, YYDKDF (reference sequence). This CDR3 comprises 16 residues.